This T cell receptor beta chain comes out of a study of PD-1 blockade in classical Hodgkin lymphoma. Points from the study as a whole: The diversity seen at baseline in complete responders resembled that of newly diagnosed patients.

Patients all relapsed after autologous stem cell transplantation, and there was variation in brentuximab vedotin exposure. The CDR3 spans 14 residues. The V and J ends lost 7 bases and 5 bases respectively, with 15 bases between them. Germline assignment: CDR1 MDHEN and CDR2 SYDVKM. This table comes from immunoSEQ multiplex PCR, and its TCRdb copy is limited to in-frame clones, with some not included. Of 120,000 to 150,000 clones listed, about four fifths are singletons. Of note for this clone: Its cognate antigen is unknown.

The V and J genes are TRBV28 and TRBJ1-3; TRBD1 might be the D (5 bases). The receptor was isolated from a human donor with classical Hodgkin lymphoma. Specimen: peripheral blood mononuclear cells (PBMCs), collected before the second cycle of nivolumab. CDR3 in DNA: TGTGCCAGCACCCCGCGCGGGGCCCGAAACACCATATATTTT. Protein: CASTPRGARNTIYF.